This T cell receptor (beta chain) was identified in a study of blood T cell repertoires in COVID-19. Whole-study context: The study drew acute and convalescent COVID-19 samples from the United States, Italy and Spain. Nucleic acid was either cDNA or gDNA, and it came from T cells, B-cell-depleted T cells, or PBMCs.

TCRdb's table, derived via immunoSEQ multiplex PCR, lists solely in-frame clones and lacks some. This table holds roughly 99,000 clones, less than 85% found once. CDR1 MGHRA and CDR2 YSYEKL come from the germline V gene. The CDR3 runs to 16 residues. The V segment lost 1 base and the J segment 5 bases; nucleotides outside the gene matches: 7. Sequenced: peripheral blood. This chain links TRBV4-1 with TRBJ2-5, with 10 bases matching TRBD2. The clonotype comes from a woman aged 80 or over with active or convalescent COVID-19. CDR3 in amino acids: CASSQGFGTSEETQYF. CDR3 nucleotide sequence: TGCGCCAGCAGCCAAGGTTTTGGGACTAGCGAGGAGACCCAGTACTTC.